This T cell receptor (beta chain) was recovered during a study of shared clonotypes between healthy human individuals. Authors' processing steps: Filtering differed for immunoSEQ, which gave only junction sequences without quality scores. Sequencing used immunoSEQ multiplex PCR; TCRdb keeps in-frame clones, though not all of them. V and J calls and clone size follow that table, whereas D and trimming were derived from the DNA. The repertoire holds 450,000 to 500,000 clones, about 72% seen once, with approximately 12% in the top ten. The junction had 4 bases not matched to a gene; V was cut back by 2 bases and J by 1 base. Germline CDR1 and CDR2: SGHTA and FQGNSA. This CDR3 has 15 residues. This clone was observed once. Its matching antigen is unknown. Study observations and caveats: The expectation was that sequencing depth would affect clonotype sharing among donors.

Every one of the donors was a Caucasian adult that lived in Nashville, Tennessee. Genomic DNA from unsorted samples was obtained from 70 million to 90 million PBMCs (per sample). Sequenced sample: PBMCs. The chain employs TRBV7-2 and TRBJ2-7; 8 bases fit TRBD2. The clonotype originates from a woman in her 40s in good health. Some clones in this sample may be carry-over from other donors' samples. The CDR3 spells CASSLWSSGSYEQYF. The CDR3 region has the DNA TGTGCCAGCAGCTTATGGTCTAGCGGGTCCTACGAGCAGTACTTC.